This T cell receptor beta chain was recorded in a study of T cell changes during pregnancy in multiple sclerosis. The CDR3 contains 13 residues. Unmatched junction bases numbered 7, after V lost 8 bases and J lost 8 bases. The germline CDR1 and CDR2 sequences are LNHDA and SQIVND (reference sequence). In its sample, this clone was seen a few times. Clones were read by immunoSEQ multiplex PCR, and TCRdb kept only the in-frame ones, dropping some. The sample shows approximately 30,000 clones, 85% to 95% of them seen only once. The chain is built from TRBV19 and TRBJ2-2; TRBD2 matches 8 bases. The input for sequencing was CD4+ T cells from peripheral blood mononuclear cells, taken after pregnancy. This receptor was identified in a female donor with multiple sclerosis, enrolled in a pregnancy study. For the CDR3, the DNA is TGTGCCAGTTCTCCCTCGGGAGGGGGGGAGCTGTTTTTT. Translated, it gives CASSPSGGGELFF. The full variable domain, with the rest looked up from reference TRBV19 and TRBJ2-2, is DGGITQSPKYLFRKEGQNVTLSCEQNLNHDAMYWYRQDPGQGLRLIYYSQIVNDFQKGDIAEGYSVSREKKESFPLTVTSAQKNPTAFYLCASSPSGGGELFFGEGSRLTVL.